This TCR beta chain was identified during a study of blood T cell repertoires in COVID-19. Across the whole study: Sources were T cells, B-cell-depleted T cells, or PBMCs; the material itself was cDNA or gDNA.

TCRdb's table, derived via immunoSEQ multiplex PCR, lists solely in-frame clones and lacks some. The repertoire holds fewer than 55,000 clones, with roughly four fifths as singletons. The sequence came from an older man with active COVID-19. The sequencing input was peripheral blood.

Here the CDR3 DNA reads TGTGCCACCAGTGATTCCCCGCGACAGGGGGCGTACCTTAATAACTATGGCTACACCTTC. Translating gives CATSDSPRQGAYLNNYGYTF. V usage is TRBV24-1 and J usage is TRBJ1-2; TRBD1 matches at 10 bases. The V gene end was trimmed by 2 bases and the J gene end by 1 base; junction bases not matched to a gene: 15. The CDR3 is made up of 20 amino acids. Germline V lookup: CDR1 KGHDR, CDR2 SFDVKD.